This T cell receptor beta chain derives from a study of OX40 agonist ivuxolimab in advanced cancers. In the study overall: The patients' treatment was ivuxolimab, an agonistic anti-OX40 (CD134) antibody. Study findings and constraints: Not determined was the antigen specificity of the expanded peripheral T cells.

Germline CDR1 and CDR2: SNHLY and FYNNEI. The CDR3 spans 16 residues. The V end was cut by 1 base, the J end by 1 base, with 8 bases between. About this clone itself: Its specificity is not known.

Measured with immunoSEQ multiplex PCR; TCRdb has only the in-frame clones, and not every one. The data contain under 100,000 clones, 75% to 90% of them seen just once; the ten biggest clones take up 2% to 3%. This receptor was obtained from an adult with an advanced solid tumor such as melanoma, head and neck, liver or kidney cancer. The chain has TRBV2 and TRBJ2-6; possibly TRBD2 for D (5 bases). The specimen was CD4+ or CD8+ T cells sorted from blood, collected in a trial of the OX40 agonist ivuxolimab. The CDR3 DNA sequence: TGTGCCAGCAGTGAAGATGGCGGGTCTGGGGCCAACGTCCTGACTTTC. Its protein product is CASSEDGGSGANVLTF.